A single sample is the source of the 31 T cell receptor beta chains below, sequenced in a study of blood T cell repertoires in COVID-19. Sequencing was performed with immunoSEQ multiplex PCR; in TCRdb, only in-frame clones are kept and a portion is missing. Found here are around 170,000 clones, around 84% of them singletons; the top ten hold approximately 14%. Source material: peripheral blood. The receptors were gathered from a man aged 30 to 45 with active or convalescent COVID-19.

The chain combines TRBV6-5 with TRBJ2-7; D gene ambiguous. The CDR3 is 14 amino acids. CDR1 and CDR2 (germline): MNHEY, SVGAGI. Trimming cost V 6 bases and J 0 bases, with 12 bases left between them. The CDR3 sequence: CASSRGRDSYEQYV. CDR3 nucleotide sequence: TGTGCCAGCAGCCGCGGTCGCGACTCCTACGAGCAGTACGTC.

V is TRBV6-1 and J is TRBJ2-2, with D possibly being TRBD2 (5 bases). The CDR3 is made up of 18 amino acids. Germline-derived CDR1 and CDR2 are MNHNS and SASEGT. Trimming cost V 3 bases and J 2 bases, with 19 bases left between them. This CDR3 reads CASSDPTERRKNTGELFF. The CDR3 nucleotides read TGTGCCAGCAGTGATCCCACCGAGAGGAGGAAAAACACCGGGGAGCTGTTTTTT.

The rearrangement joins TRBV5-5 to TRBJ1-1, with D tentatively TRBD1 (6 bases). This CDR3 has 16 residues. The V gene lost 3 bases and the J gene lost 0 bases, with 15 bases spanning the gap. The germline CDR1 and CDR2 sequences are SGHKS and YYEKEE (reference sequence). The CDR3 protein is CASSSGRQAVNTEAFF. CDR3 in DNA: TGTGCCAGCAGCTCGGGGCGACAGGCGGTGAACACTGAAGCTTTCTTT.

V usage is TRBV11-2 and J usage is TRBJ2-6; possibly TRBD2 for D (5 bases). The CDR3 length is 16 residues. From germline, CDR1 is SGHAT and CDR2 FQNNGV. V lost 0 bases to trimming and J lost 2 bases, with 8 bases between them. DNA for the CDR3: TGTGCCAGCAGCTTAGACGGGGTGCCTGGGGCCAACGTCCTGACTTTC. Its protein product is CASSLDGVPGANVLTF.

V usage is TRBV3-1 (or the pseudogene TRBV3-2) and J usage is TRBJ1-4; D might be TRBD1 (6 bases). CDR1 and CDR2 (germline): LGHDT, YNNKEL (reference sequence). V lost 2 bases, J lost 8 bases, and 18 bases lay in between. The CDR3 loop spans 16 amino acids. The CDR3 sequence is CASSQTQGPRQEKLFF. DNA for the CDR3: TGTGCCAGCAGCCAAACACAGGGACCCAGGCAGGAAAAACTGTTTTTT.

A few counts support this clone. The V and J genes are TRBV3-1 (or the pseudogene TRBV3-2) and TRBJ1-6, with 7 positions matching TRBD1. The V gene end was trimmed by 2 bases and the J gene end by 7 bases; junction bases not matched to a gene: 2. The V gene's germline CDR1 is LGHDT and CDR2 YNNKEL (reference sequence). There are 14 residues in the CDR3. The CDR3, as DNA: TGTGCCAGCAGCCAACAGGGGGTAAATTCACCCCTCCACTTT. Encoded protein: CASSQQGVNSPLHF.

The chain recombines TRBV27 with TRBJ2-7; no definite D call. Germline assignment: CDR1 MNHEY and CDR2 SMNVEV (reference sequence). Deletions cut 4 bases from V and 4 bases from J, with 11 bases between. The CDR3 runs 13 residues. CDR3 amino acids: CASSWSAAYEQYF. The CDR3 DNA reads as TGTGCCAGCAGTTGGAGTGCAGCTTACGAGCAGTACTTC.

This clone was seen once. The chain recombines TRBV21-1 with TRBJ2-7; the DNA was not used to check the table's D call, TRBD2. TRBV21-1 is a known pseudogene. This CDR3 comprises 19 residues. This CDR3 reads CASSKVSGSQSMGSYEQYF. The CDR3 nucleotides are TGTGCCAGCAGCAAAGTCAGCGGGAGTCAATCGATGGGCTCCTACGAGCAGTACTTC.

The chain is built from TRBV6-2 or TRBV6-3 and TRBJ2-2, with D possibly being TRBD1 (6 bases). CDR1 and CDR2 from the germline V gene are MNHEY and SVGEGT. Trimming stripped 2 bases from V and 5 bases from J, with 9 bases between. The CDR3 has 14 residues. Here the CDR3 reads CASSYRTDTGELFF. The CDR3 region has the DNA TGTGCCAGCAGTTACCGGACAGATACCGGGGAGCTGTTTTTT.

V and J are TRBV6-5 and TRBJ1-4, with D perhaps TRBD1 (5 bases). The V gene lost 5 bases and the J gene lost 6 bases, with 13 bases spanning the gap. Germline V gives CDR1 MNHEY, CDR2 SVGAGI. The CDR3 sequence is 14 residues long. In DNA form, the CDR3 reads TGTGCCAGCAGTCCGACCAGGGCGGATGAAAAACTGTTTTTT. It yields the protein CASSPTRADEKLFF.

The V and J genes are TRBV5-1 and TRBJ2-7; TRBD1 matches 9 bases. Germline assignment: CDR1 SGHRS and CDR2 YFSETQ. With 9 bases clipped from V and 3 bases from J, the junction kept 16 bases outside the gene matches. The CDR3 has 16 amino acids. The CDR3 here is CATPGLTGGLFYEQYV. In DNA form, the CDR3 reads TGCGCCACCCCGGGTTTGACAGGGGGGTTATTCTACGAGCAGTACGTC.

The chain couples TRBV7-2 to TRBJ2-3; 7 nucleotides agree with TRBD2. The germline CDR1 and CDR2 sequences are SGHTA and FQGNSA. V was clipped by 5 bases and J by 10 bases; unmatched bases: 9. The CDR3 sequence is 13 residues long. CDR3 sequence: CASSQSRDYAQYF. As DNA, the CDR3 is TGTGCCAGCAGCCAGAGCCGGGACTACGCGCAGTATTTT.

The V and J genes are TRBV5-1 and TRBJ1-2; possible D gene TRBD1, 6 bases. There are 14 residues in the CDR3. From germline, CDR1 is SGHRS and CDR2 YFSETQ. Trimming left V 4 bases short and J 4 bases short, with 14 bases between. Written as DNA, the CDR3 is TGCGCCAGCAGCCCCGGACAGAAAATCTATGGCTACACCTTC. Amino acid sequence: CASSPGQKIYGYTF. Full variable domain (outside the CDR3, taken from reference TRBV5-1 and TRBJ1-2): KAGVTQTPRYLIKTRGQQVTLSCSPISGHRSVSWYQQTPGQGLQFLFEYFSETQRNKGNFPGRFSGRQFSNSRSEMNVSTLELGDSALYLCASSPGQKIYGYTFGSGTRLTVV.

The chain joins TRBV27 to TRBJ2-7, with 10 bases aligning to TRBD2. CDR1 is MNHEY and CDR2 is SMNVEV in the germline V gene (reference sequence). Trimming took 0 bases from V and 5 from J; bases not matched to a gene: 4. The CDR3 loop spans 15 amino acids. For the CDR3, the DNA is TGTGCCAGCAGTTTATCGGCTAGCGGGAGAAACGAGCAGTACTTC. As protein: CASSLSASGRNEQYF.

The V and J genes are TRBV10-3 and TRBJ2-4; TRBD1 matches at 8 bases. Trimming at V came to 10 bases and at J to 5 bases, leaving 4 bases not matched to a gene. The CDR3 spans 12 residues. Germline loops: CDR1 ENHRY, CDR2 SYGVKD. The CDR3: CATQGDENIQYF. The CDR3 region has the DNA TGTGCCACACAGGGGGACGAAAACATTCAGTACTTC.

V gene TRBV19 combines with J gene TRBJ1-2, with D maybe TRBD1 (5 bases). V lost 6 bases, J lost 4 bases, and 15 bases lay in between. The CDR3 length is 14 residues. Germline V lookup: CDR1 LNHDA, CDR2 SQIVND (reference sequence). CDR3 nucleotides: TGTGCCAGTAGAAGGGACTTGGGCGGCTATGGCTACACCTTC. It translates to CASRRDLGGYGYTF.

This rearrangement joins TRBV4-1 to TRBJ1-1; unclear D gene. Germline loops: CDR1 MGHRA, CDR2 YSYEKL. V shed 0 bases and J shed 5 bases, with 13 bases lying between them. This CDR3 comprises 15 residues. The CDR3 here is CASSQDTTVGTEAFF. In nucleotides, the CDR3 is TGCGCCAGCAGCCAAGATACCACCGTCGGGACTGAAGCTTTCTTT.

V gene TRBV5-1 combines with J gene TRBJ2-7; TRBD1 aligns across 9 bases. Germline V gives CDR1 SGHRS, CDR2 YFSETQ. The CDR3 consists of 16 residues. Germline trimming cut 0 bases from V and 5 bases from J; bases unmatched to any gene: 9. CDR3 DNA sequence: TGCGCCAGCAGCTTGGGGGACAGGGTTAGTCGGAACGAGCAGTACTTC. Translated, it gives CASSLGDRVSRNEQYF.

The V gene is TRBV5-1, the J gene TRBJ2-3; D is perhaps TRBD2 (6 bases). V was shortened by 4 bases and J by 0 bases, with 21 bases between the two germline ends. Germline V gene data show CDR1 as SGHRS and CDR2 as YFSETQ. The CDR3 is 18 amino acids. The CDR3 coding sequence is TGCGCCAGCAGCACGCCCTCGCGGGGAGTCACTAGCACAGATACGCAGTATTTT. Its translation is CASSTPSRGVTSTDTQYF.

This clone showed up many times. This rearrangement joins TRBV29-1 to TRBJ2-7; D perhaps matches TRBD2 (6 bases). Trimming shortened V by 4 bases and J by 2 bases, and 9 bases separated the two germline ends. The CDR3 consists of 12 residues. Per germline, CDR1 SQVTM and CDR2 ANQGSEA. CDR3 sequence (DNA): TGCAGCGTTGGGGGGGAGGCCTACGAGCAGTACTTC. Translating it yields CSVGGEAYEQYF.

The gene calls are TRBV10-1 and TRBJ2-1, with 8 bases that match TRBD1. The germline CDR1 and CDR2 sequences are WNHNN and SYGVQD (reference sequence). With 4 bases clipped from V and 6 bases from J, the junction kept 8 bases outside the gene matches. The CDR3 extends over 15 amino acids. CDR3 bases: TGCGCCAGCAGTGTGAGCAGGGGGCTATCCAATGAGCAGTTCTTC. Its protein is CASSVSRGLSNEQFF.

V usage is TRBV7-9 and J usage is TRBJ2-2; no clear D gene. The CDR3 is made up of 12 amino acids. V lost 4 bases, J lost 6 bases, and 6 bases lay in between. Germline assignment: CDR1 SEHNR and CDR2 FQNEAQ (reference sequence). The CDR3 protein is CASSSVPGELFF. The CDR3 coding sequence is TGTGCCAGCAGCTCAGTTCCCGGGGAGCTGTTTTTT.

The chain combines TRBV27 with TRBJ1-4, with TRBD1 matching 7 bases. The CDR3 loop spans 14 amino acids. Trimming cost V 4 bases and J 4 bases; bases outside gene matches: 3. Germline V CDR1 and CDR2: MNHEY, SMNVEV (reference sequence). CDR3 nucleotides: TGTGCCAGCAGTTCGGGACAGCTTAATGAAAAACTGTTTTTT. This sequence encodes CASSSGQLNEKLFF.

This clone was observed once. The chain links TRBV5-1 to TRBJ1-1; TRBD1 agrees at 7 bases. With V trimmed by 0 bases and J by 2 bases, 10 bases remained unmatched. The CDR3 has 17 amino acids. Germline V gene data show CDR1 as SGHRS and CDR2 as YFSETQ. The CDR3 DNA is TGCGCCAGCAGCTTGGGGGACAGAGGGAACAGAAACACTGAAGCTTTCTTT. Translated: CASSLGDRGNRNTEAFF. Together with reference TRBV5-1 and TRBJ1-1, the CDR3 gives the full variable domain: KAGVTQTPRYLIKTRGQQVTLSCSPISGHRSVSWYQQTPGQGLQFLFEYFSETQRNKGNFPGRFSGRQFSNSRSEMNVSTLELGDSALYLCASSLGDRGNRNTEAFFGQGTRLTVV.

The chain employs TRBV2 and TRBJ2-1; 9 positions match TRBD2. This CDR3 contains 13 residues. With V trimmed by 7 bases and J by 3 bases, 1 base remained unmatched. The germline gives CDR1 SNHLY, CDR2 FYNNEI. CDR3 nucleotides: TGTGCCAGCACTAGCGGGAACTACAATGAGCAGTTCTTC. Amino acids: CASTSGNYNEQFF.

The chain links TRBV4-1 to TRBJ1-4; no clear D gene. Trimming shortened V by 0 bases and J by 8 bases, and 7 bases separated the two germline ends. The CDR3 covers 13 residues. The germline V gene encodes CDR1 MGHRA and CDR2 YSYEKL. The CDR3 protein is CASSQEWREKLFF. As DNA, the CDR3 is TGCGCCAGCAGCCAAGAATGGAGGGAAAAACTGTTTTTT.

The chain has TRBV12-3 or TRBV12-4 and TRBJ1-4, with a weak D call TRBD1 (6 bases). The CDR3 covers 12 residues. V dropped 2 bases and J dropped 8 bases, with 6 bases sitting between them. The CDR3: CASSLRGEKLFF. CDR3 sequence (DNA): TGTGCCAGCAGTTTAAGGGGGGAAAAACTGTTTTTT.

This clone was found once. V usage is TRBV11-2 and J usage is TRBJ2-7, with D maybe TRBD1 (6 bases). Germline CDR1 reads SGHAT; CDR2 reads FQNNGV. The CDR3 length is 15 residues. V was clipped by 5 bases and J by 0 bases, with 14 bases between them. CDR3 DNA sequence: TGTGCCAGCAGCACCCCTCCGGGACACTCCTACGAGCAGTACTTC. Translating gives CASSTPPGHSYEQYF.

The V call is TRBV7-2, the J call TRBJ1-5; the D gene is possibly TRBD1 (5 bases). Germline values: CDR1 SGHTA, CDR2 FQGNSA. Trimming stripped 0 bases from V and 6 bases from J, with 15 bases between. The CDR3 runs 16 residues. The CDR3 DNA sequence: TGTGCCAGCAGCTTAGCAGGGGCCGGGAGTGGTCAGCCCCAGCATTTT. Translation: CASSLAGAGSGQPQHF.

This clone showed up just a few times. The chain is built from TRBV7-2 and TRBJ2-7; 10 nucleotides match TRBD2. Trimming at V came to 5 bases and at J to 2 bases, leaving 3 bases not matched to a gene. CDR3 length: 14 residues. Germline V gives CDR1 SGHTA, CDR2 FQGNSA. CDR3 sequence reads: CASSLSGGAYEQYV. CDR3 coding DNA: TGTGCCAGCAGCCTAAGCGGGGGGGCCTACGAGCAGTACGTC.

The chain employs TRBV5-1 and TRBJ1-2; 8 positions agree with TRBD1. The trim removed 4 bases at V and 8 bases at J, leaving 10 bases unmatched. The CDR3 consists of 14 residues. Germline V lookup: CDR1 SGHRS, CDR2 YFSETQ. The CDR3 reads CASSADRARRGYTF. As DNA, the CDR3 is TGCGCCAGCAGCGCGGACAGGGCCCGTCGGGGCTACACCTTC. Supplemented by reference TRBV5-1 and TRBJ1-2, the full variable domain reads KAGVTQTPRYLIKTRGQQVTLSCSPISGHRSVSWYQQTPGQGLQFLFEYFSETQRNKGNFPGRFSGRQFSNSRSEMNVSTLELGDSALYLCASSADRARRGYTFGSGTRLTVV.